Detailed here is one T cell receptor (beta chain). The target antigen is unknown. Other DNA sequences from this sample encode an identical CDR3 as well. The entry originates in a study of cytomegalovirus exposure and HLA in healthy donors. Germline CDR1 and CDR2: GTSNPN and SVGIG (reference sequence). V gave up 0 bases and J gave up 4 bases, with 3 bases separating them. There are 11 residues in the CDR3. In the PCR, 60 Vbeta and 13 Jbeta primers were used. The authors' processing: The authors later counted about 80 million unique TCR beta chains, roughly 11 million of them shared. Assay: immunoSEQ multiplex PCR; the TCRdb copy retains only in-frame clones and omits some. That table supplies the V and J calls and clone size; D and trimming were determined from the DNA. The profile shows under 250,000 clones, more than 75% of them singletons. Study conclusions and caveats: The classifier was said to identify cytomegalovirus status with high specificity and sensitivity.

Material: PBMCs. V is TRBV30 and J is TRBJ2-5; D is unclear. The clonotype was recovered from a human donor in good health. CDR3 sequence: CAWSVGETQYF. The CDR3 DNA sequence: TGTGCCTGGAGTGTCGGAGAGACCCAGTACTTC.